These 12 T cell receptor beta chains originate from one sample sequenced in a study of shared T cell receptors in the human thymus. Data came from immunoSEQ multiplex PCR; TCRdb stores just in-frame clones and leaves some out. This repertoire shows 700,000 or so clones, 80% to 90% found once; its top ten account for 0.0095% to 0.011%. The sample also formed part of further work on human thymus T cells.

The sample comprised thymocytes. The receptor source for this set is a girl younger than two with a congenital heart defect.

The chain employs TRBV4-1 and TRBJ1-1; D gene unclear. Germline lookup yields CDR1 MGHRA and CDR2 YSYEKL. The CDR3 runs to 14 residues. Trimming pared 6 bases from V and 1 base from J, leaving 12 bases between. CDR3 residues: CASSPAAGNTEAFF. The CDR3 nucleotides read TGCGCCAGCAGTCCCGCAGCAGGGAACACTGAAGCTTTCTTT.

CDR3 amino acids: CASSSLGLGYGYTF. CDR3 coding DNA: TGTGCCAGCAGTTCTCTTGGACTGGGCTATGGCTACACCTTC. This rearrangement joins TRBV6-5 to TRBJ1-2; no reliable D call. The germline V gene encodes CDR1 MNHEY and CDR2 SVGAGI. There are 14 residues in the CDR3. V lost 4 bases to trimming and J lost 4 bases, with 13 bases between them.

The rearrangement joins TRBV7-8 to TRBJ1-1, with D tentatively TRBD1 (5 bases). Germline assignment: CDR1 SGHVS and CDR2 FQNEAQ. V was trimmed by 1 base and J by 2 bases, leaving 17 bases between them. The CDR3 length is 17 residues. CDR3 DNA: TGTGCCAGCAGCTTAGGGCCCGGGGGAGTTGGAAACACTGAAGCTTTCTTT. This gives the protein CASSLGPGGVGNTEAFF.

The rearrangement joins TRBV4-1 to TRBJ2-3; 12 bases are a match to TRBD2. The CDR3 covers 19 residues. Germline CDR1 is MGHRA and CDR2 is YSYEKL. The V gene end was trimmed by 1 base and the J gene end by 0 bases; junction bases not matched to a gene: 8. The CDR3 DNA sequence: TGCGCCAGCAGCCAAGGACTAGCGGGAGAACAGAAGAGCACAGATACGCAGTATTTT. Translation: CASSQGLAGEQKSTDTQYF.

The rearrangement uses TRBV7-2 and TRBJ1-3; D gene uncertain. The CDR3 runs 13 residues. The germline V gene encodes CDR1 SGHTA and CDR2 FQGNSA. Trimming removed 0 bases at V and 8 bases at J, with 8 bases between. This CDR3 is CASSLARRDTIYF. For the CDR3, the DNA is TGTGCCAGCAGCTTAGCGAGGCGGGACACCATATATTTT.

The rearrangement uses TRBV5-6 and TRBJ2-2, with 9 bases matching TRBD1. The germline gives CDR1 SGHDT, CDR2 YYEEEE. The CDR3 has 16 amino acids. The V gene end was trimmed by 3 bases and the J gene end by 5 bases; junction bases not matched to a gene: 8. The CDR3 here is CASSSRLQGATGELFF. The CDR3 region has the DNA TGTGCCAGCAGCTCCCGCCTACAGGGGGCTACCGGGGAGCTGTTTTTT.

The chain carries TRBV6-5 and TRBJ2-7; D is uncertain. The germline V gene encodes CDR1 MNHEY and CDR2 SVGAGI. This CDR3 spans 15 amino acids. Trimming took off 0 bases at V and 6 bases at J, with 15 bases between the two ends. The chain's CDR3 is CASSYSNSNPLEQYF. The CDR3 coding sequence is TGTGCCAGCAGTTACTCAAACAGTAACCCCCTCGAGCAGTACTTC.

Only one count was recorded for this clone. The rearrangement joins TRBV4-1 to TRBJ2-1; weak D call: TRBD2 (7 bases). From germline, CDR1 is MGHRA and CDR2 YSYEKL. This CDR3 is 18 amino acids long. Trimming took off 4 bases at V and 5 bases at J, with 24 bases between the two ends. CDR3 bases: TGCGCCAGCAGCCGGGGGGGAGGCGGGGGCGAACGAAACAATGAGCAGTTCTTC. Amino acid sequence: CASSRGGGGGERNNEQFF.

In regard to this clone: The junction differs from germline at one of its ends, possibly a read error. The CDR3: CASRQAGVRYGYTF. The CDR3 DNA sequence: TGCGCCAGCAGGCAAGCAGGGGTCAGGTATGGCTACACCTTC. J is TRBJ1-2 and V is TRBV4-1, with D perhaps matching TRBD1 (6 bases). This CDR3 contains 14 residues. CDR1 and CDR2 from the germline V gene are MGHRA and YSYEKL.

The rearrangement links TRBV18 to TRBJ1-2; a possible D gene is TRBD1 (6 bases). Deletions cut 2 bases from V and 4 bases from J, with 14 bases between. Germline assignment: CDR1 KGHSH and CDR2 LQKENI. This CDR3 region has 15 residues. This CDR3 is CASSPGTITGYGYTF. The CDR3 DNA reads TGTGCCAGCTCACCAGGGACAATCACAGGCTATGGCTACACCTTC.

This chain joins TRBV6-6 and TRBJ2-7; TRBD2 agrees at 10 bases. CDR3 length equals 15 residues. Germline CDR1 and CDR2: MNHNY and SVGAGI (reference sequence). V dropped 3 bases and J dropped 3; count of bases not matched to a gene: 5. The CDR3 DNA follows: TGTGCCAGCAGTTATGAGGCTAGCGGGGGCTACGAGCAGTACTTC. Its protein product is CASSYEASGGYEQYF.

The CDR3 here is CASSGSRDSERNTEAFF. The CDR3 DNA sequence: TGTGCCAGCAGCGGGTCAAGGGACAGCGAACGTAACACTGAAGCTTTCTTT. J is TRBJ1-1 and V is TRBV27; TRBD1 agrees at 7 bases. CDR3 length: 17 amino acids. The J segment lost 2 bases and the V segment lost 6 bases, leaving 15 bases of the junction unmatched. Per the germline V gene, CDR1 is MNHEY and CDR2 is SMNVEV (reference sequence).